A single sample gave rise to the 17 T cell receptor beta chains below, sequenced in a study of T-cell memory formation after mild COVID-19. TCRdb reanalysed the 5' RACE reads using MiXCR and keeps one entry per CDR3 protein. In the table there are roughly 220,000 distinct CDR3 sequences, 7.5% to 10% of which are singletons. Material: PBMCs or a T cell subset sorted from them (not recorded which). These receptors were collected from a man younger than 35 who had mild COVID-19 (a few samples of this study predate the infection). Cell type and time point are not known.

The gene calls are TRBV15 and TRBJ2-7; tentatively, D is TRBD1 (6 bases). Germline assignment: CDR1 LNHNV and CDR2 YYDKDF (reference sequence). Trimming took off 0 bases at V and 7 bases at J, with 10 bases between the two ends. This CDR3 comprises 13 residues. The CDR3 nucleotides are TGTGCCACCAGCAGAGACCCAGGGGAGGAGCAGTACGTC. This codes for CATSRDPGEEQYV.

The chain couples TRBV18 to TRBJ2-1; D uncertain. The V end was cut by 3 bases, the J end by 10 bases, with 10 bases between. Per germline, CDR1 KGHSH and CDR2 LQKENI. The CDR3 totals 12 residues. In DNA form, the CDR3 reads TGTGCCAGCTCACCCCAGCCGGTAGAGCAGTTCTTC. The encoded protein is CASSPQPVEQFF.

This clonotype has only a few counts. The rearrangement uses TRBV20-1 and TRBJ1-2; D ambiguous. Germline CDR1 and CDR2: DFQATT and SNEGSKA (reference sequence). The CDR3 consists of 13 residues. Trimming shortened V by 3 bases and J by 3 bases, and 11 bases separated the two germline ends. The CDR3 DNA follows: TGCAGTGCTAGGCTACACCCTGACTATGGCTACACCTTC. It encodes CSARLHPDYGYTF.

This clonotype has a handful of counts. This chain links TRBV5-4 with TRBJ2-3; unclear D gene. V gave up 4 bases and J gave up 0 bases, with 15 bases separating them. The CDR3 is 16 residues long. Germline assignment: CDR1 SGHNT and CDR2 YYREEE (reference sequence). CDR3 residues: CASSLTIGSSTDTQYF. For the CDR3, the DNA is TGTGCCAGCAGCCTGACCATTGGTTCTAGCACAGATACGCAGTATTTT.

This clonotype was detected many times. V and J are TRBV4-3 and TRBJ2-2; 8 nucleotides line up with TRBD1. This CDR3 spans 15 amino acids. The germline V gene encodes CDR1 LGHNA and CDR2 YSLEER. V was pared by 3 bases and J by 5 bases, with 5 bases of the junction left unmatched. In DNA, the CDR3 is TGCGCCAGCAGCCAGACAGGGGTGCGGACCGGGGAGCTGTTTTTT. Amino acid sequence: CASSQTGVRTGELFF.

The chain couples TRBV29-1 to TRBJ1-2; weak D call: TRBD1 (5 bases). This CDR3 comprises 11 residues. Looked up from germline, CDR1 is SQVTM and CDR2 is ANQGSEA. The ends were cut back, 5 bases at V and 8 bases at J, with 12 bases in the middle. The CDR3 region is CSVSGSEGYTF. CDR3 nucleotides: TGCAGCGTTTCAGGGTCGGAAGGCTACACCTTC.

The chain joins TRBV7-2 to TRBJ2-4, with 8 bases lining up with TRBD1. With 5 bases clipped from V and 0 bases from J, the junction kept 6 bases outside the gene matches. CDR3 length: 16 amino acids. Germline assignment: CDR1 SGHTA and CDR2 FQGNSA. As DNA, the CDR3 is TGTGCCAGCAGCCCGGGACAGGTCTTAGCCAAAAACATTCAGTACTTC. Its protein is CASSPGQVLAKNIQYF.

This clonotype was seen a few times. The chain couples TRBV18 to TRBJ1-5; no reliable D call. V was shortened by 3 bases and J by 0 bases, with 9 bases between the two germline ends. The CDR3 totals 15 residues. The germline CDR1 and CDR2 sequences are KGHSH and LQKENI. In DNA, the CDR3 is TGTGCCAGCTCACCGAGGGTGGATAGCAATCAGCCCCAGCATTTT. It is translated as CASSPRVDSNQPQHF.

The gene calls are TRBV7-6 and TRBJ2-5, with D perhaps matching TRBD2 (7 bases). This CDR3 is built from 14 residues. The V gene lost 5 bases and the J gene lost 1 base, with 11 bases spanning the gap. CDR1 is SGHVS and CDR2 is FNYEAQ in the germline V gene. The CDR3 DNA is TGTGCCAGCAGCGGGCGGGGGCCCCAAGAGACCCAGTACTTC. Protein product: CASSGRGPQETQYF. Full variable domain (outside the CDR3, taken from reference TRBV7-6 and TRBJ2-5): GAGVSQSPRYKVTKRGQDVALRCDPISGHVSLYWYRQALGQGPEFLTYFNYEAQQDKSGLPNDRFSAERPEGSISTLTIQRTEQRDSAMYRCASSGRGPQETQYFGPGTRLLVL.

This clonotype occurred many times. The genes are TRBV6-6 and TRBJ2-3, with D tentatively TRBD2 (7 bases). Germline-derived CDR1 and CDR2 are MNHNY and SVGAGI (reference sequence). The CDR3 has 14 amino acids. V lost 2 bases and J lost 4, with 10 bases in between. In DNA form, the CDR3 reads TGTGCCAGCAGTTACGGGGGGGCCGCAGATACGCAGTATTTT. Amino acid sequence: CASSYGGAADTQYF.

The CDR3 DNA sequence: TGTGCCAGCAGCTCTCGGGGGGTCGACACTGAAGCTTTCTTT. Amino acids: CASSSRGVDTEAFF. This chain uses TRBV7-9 with TRBJ1-1, with D possibly TRBD1 on 5 matching bases. This CDR3 is built from 14 residues. CDR1 and CDR2 (germline): SEHNR, FQNEAQ (reference sequence). Deletions cut 4 bases from V and 3 bases from J, with 12 bases between. The whole variable domain, remainder taken from reference TRBV7-9 and TRBJ1-1, is DTGVSQNPRHKITKRGQNVTFRCDPISEHNRLYWYRQTLGQGPEFLTYFQNEAQLEKSRLLSDRFSAERPKGSFSTLEIQRTEQGDSAMYLCASSSRGVDTEAFFGQGTRLTVV.

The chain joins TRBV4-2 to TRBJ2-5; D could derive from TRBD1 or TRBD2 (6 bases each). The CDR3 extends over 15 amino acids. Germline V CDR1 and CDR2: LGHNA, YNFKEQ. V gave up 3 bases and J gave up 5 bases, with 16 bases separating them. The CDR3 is CASSQLRGVGETQYF. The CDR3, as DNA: TGTGCCAGCAGCCAGCTTAGGGGGGTGGGGGAGACCCAGTACTTC.

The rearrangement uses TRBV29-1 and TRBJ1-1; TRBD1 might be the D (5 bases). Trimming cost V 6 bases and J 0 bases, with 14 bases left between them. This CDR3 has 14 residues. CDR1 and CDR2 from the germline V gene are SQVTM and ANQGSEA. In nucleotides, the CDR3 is TGCAGCGTGCCTGTGACAGCTATGAACACTGAAGCTTTCTTT. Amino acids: CSVPVTAMNTEAFF.

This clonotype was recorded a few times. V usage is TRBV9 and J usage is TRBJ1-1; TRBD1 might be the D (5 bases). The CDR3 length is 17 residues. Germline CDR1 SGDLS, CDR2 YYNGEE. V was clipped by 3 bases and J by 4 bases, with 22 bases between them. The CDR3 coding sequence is TGTGCCAGCAGCGCACGACCGGACACTCGGAGCGGCACTGAAGCTTTCTTT. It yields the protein CASSARPDTRSGTEAFF.

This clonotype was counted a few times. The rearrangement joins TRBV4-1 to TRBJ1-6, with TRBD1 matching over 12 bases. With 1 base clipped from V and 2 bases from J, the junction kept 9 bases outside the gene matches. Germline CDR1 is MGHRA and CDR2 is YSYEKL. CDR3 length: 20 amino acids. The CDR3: CASSQAPGTGGLAYNSPLHF. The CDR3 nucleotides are TGCGCCAGCAGCCAAGCGCCAGGGACAGGGGGCCTAGCCTATAATTCACCCCTCCACTTT.

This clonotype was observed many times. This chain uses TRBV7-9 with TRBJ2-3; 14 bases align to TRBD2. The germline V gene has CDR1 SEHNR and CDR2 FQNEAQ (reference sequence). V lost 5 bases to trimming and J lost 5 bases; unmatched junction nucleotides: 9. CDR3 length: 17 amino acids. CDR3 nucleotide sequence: TGTGCCAGCAGCCCGCCTGGACTAGCGGGGGGAAGAGATACGCAGTATTTT. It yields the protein CASSPPGLAGGRDTQYF.

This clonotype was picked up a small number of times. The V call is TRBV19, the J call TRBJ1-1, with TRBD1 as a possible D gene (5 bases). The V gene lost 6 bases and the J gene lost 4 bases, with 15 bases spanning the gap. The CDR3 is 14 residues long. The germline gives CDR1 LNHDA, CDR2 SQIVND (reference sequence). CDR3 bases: TGTGCCAGTAGACCGGGACGGTCGAGCACTGAAGCTTTCTTT. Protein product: CASRPGRSSTEAFF.